This entry lists 9 T cell receptor beta chains sequenced from one sample in a study of cytomegalovirus exposure and HLA in healthy donors. Both 60 Vbeta primers and 13 Jbeta primers went into the PCR. Clones were read by immunoSEQ multiplex PCR, and TCRdb kept only the in-frame ones, dropping some. The data hold roughly 140,000 clones, with about 82% observed a single time. The sequencing input was PBMCs. Receptors originate from a man aged 25 to 40 in good health and CMV-seronegative.

J is TRBJ2-2 and V is TRBV6-6; maybe TRBD2 (5 bases). V was clipped by 10 bases and J by 4 bases, with 10 bases between them. Germline V CDR1 and CDR2: MNHNY, SVGAGI (reference sequence). The CDR3 spans 12 residues. CDR3 loop: CATKLGTGELFF. CDR3 coding DNA: TGTGCCACCAAACTAGGCACCGGGGAGCTGTTTTTT.

Comments on this clone: A junction boundary mismatches the germline segment, possibly from a read error. The V and J genes are TRBV6-1 and TRBJ1-5; no clear D gene. CDR3 length: 13 residues. Germline-derived CDR1 and CDR2 are MNHNS and SASEGT. The CDR3 protein is CASSGTEDQPQNF. CDR3 DNA: TGTGCCAGCAGTGGGACGGAGGATCAGCCCCAGAATTTT.

This clone appeared once. The V and J genes are TRBV30 and TRBJ2-1; D remains ambiguous. V lost 3 bases and J 6 bases, leaving 15 bases between the germline ends. This CDR3 is built from 14 residues. CDR1 is GTSNPN, CDR2 SVGIG, per germline (reference sequence). In nucleotides, the CDR3 is TGTGCCTGGAGGGCCATGGGCTTACGCAATGAGCAGTTCTTC. It codes for CAWRAMGLRNEQFF. Combining the CDR3 with reference TRBV30 and TRBJ2-1 gives the whole variable domain SQTIHQWPATLVQPVGSPLSLECTVEGTSNPNLYWYRQAAGRGLQLLFYSVGIGQISSEVPQNLSASRPQDRQFILSSKKLLLSDSGFYLCAWRAMGLRNEQFFGPGTRLTVL.

The gene calls are TRBV6-1 and TRBJ2-7, with 9 bases aligning to TRBD2. Germline trimming cut 5 bases from V and 6 bases from J; bases unmatched to any gene: 8. This CDR3 spans 14 amino acids. Germline CDR1 and CDR2: MNHNS and SASEGT. Here the CDR3 DNA reads TGTGCCAGCAGTAATAGCGGGAGAGCTGGCGAGCAGTACTTC. Protein: CASSNSGRAGEQYF.

The chain carries TRBV2 and TRBJ1-2; D remains unclear. The CDR3 runs to 11 residues. The germline CDR1 and CDR2 sequences are SNHLY and FYNNEI. Between the trimmed V and J ends, which lost 5 bases and 6 bases, there was a span of 7 bases. The CDR3 DNA reads as TGTGCCAGCAGTCTTGCGGATGGCTACACCTTC. Its translation: CASSLADGYTF. The variable domain in full, with the rest retrieved from reference TRBV2 and TRBJ1-2, is EPEVTQTPSHQVTQMGQEVILRCVPISNHLYFYWYRQILGQKVEFLVSFYNNEISEKSEIFDDQFSVERPDGSNFTLKIRSTKLEDSAMYFCASSLADGYTFGSGTRLTVV.

J is TRBJ2-7 and V is TRBV5-6; 7 bases line up with TRBD2. CDR3 length: 15 amino acids. With 5 bases clipped from V and 3 bases from J, the junction kept 11 bases outside the gene matches. Germline-derived CDR1 and CDR2 are SGHDT and YYEEEE. The CDR3 region has the DNA TGTGCCAGCAGTCTAATGTATGGGGAGGGCTACGAGCAGTACTTC. It specifies CASSLMYGEGYEQYF.

The chain recombines TRBV6-1 with TRBJ1-1; D gene ambiguous. The germline CDR1 and CDR2 sequences are MNHNS and SASEGT. V was shortened by 0 bases and J by 1 base, with 9 bases between the two germline ends. The CDR3 runs 15 residues. CDR3 bases: TGTGCCAGCAGTGAAGCGGGCAGGCGGAACACTGAAGCTTTCTTT. Protein sequence: CASSEAGRRNTEAFF.

V usage is TRBV7-8 and J usage is TRBJ1-5, with 7 bases lining up with TRBD1. Trimming removed 5 bases from V and 3 bases from J; junction bases left unmatched: 13. Germline CDR1 is SGHVS and CDR2 is FQNEAQ. This CDR3 comprises 17 residues. This CDR3 is CASSPGRGGALNQPQHF. The CDR3 coding sequence is TGTGCCAGCAGCCCCGGGAGAGGGGGCGCCCTCAATCAGCCCCAGCATTTT.

The chain joins TRBV29-1 to TRBJ2-2; 9 bases map to TRBD2. Germline CDR1 and CDR2: SQVTM and ANQGSEA. The CDR3 covers 13 residues. V shed 4 bases, J shed 7 bases, and the junction held 4 bases outside the gene matches. The CDR3 bases are TGCAGCGTTGTAGCGGGAGTGGTCGGGGAGCTGTTTTTT. Translated, it gives CSVVAGVVGELFF.